Following are 13 T cell receptor beta chains from one sample sequenced in a study of T cells in Graves' hyperthyroidism and ophthalmopathy (dated by TCRdb to between 2018 and 2021). The library relied on multiplex PCR. These reads were obtained on an Illumina HiSeq 2000. The TCR beta CDR3 regions were amplified from RNA transcripts. The first round of RT-PCR for the TCR CDR3 was performed with the HTBI primer set and the Qiagen OneStep RT-PCR kit. TCRdb reprocessed the public reads (quality trimming at Q25 with fastp, clone calling with MiXCR) and kept in-frame beta chains. Entries that share a CDR3 protein sequence are merged under the most common genes and DNA. This sample is represented by hundreds of thousands of distinct CDR3 sequences; 20% to 25% of them were singletons. Clones ranked in the top ten supply over 30% of the sample. What was sequenced was blood. Source of these receptors: a man aged 25-45 years with Graves' ophthalmopathy.

This clonotype has at least ten counts. This rearrangement joins TRBV7-2 to TRBJ2-3; a weak D match, TRBD2 (6 bases). Between the trimmed V and J ends, which lost 4 bases and 0 bases, there was a span of 23 bases. From germline, CDR1 is SGHTA and CDR2 FQGNSA. The CDR3 spans 19 residues. This chain's CDR3 is CASSSDLGPGVASTDTQYF. CDR3 nucleotides: TGTGCCAGCAGCTCCGACCTTGGGCCGGGAGTTGCTAGCACAGATACGCAGTATTTT. Filled out from reference TRBV7-2 and TRBJ2-3, the complete variable domain reads GAGVSQSPSNKVTEKGKDVELRCDPISGHTALYWYRQSLGQGLEFLIYFQGNSAPDKSGLPSDRFSAERTGGSVSTLTIQRTQQEDSAVYLCASSSDLGPGVASTDTQYFGPGTRLTVL.

This clonotype showed up just a few times. The genes are TRBV28 and TRBJ2-7, with 11 bases aligning to TRBD1. Germline-derived CDR1 and CDR2 are MDHEN and SYDVKM. The trim removed 2 bases at V and 6 bases at J, leaving 6 bases unmatched. CDR3 length: 15 residues. The CDR3 loop is CASSLHGTGGREQYF. The CDR3 DNA sequence: TGTGCCAGCAGTTTACATGGGACAGGGGGTCGCGAGCAGTACTTC.

The chain employs TRBV28 and TRBJ1-6; 8 positions match TRBD1. V shed 4 bases and J 8 bases; nucleotides not matched to a gene: 4. CDR1 MDHEN and CDR2 SYDVKM come from the germline V gene. This CDR3 contains 14 residues. The CDR3 nucleotides are TGTGCCAGCAGTTCAGGGGGCAGATATTCACCCCTCCACTTT. Translating gives CASSSGGRYSPLHF.

In the case of this clonotype: The junction and the germline gene differ at one end; a read error may be behind it. The chain combines TRBV18 with TRBJ2-5; D is perhaps TRBD2 (5 bases). Germline CDR1 KGHSH, CDR2 LQKENI. The CDR3 is made up of 11 amino acids. The DNA for the CDR3 is TGTGCCAGCCCACCGGGGGAGACCCAGTACTTC. Its translation: CASPPGETQYF.

This clonotype showed up just a few times. The rearrangement joins TRBV5-5 to TRBJ2-7; the D is unclear. This CDR3 has 13 residues. V was pared by 1 base and J by 7 bases, with 12 bases between. The germline V gene has CDR1 SGHKS and CDR2 YYEKEE (reference sequence). CDR3 region: CASSLTPAREQYF. CDR3 DNA sequence: TGTGCCAGCAGCTTGACCCCAGCGCGTGAGCAGTACTTC.

The chain couples TRBV18 to TRBJ2-1; 11 bases line up with TRBD2. This CDR3 spans 15 amino acids. The V segment lost 6 bases and the J segment 5 bases; nucleotides outside the gene matches: 6. Germline CDR1 and CDR2: KGHSH and LQKENI. In DNA, the CDR3 is TGTGCCAGCTCCCCGGGACTAGCGGAACACAATGAGCAGTTCTTC. Amino acids: CASSPGLAEHNEQFF.

This sequence joins TRBV29-1 and TRBJ2-7, with D unresolved. The CDR3 is 10 amino acids. The germline V gene has CDR1 SQVTM and CDR2 ANQGSEA. The CDR3 DNA sequence: TGCAGTGTTTGGGTGGACGAGCAGTACTTC. As protein: CSVWVDEQYF.

The rearrangement joins TRBV7-6 to TRBJ2-5, with 7 bases lining up with TRBD1. From germline, CDR1 is SGHVS and CDR2 FNYEAQ. The CDR3 covers 17 residues. The trim removed 2 bases at V and 1 base at J, leaving 10 bases unmatched. The CDR3 DNA reads as TGTGCCAGCAGCTTAAAGCGCGGACAGGAGGTCCAAGAGACCCAGTACTTC. This translates into CASSLKRGQEVQETQYF.

This clonotype was seen only a few times. The gene calls are TRBV3-1 and TRBJ1-3; D not resolved. The V gene's germline CDR1 is LGHDT and CDR2 YNNKEL (reference sequence). The CDR3 is made up of 17 amino acids. Trimming shortened V by 0 bases and J by 0 bases, and 12 bases separated the two germline ends. The CDR3 loop reads CASSQDPPSFSGNTIYF. The CDR3 DNA sequence: TGTGCCAGCAGCCAAGACCCCCCCAGCTTCTCTGGAAACACCATATATTTT.

This clonotype was counted a few times. The chain is built from TRBV7-9 and TRBJ1-6; 7 bases align to TRBD1. CDR1 and CDR2 from the germline V gene are SEHNR and FQNEAQ (reference sequence). V gave up 5 bases and J gave up 14 bases; unmatched junction bases: 12. The CDR3 totals 14 residues. CDR3 amino acids: CASSALGAGGSLHF. The CDR3 DNA follows: TGTGCCAGCAGCGCTCTGGGAGCAGGGGGATCCCTCCACTTT.

This clonotype was found a few times. The chain employs TRBV2 and TRBJ1-5; TRBD1 is a possible D gene (5 bases). The CDR3 sequence is 15 residues long. Trimming took off 2 bases at V and 0 bases at J, with 8 bases between the two ends. The germline V gene encodes CDR1 SNHLY and CDR2 FYNNEI. CDR3 DNA sequence: TGTGCCAGCAGTGAATGGCAGGGTAGCAATCAGCCCCAGCATTTT. Translated: CASSEWQGSNQPQHF.

The chain couples TRBV20-1 to TRBJ1-6; 9 bases align to TRBD1. The germline V gene encodes CDR1 DFQATT and CDR2 SNEGSKA (reference sequence). Germline trimming cut 3 bases from V and 8 bases from J; bases unmatched to any gene: 8. The CDR3 length is 15 residues. The CDR3 loop reads CSASLRDREYSPLHF. DNA for the CDR3: TGCAGTGCTAGCCTCCGGGACAGGGAGTATTCACCCCTCCACTTT.

Here the CDR3 reads CASSTRQEANYGYTF. The CDR3 nucleotides are TGTGCCAGCAGCACCCGACAGGAAGCTAACTATGGCTACACCTTC. This chain joins TRBV12-3 or TRBV12-4 and TRBJ1-2, with D possibly being TRBD1 (6 bases). Trimming removed 6 bases at V and 0 bases at J, with 14 bases between. CDR3 size: 15 residues.